What follows are 10 T cell receptor beta chains derived from one specimen sequenced in a study of shared clonotypes between healthy human individuals. Method: immunoSEQ multiplex PCR; TCRdb's copy keeps in-frame clones and lacks some. The sample contains about 1 million clones, around 74% of which appear only once. The material sequenced was memory CD4+ T cells sorted from blood. Subset described: CD45RA-negative fraction. The receptors stem from a man between 18 and 29 years old in good health.

The rearrangement joins TRBV5-1 to TRBJ1-3; D possibly corresponds to TRBD1 (6 bases). The CDR3 sequence is 16 residues long. The V end was cut by 4 bases, the J end by 0 bases, with 14 bases between. The V gene's germline CDR1 is SGHRS and CDR2 YFSETQ. CDR3 amino acids: CASSVGHPSSGNTIYF. The CDR3 DNA sequence: TGCGCCAGCAGCGTGGGACACCCGAGCTCTGGAAACACCATATATTTT.

The rearrangement joins TRBV6-6 to TRBJ2-1; D is unclear. This CDR3 contains 13 residues. Germline-derived CDR1 and CDR2 are MNHNY and SVGAGI (reference sequence). The germline V and J ends were trimmed by 6 bases and 8 bases, with 14 bases remaining between them. CDR3 protein: CASRGFNLDEQFF. DNA for the CDR3: TGTGCCAGCAGGGGGTTTAATCTAGATGAGCAGTTCTTC.

With respect to this clone: Within the sample, other DNA sequences also encode this same CDR3. This chain connects TRBV10-3 to TRBJ1-1; D gene ambiguous. The V gene lost 3 bases and the J gene lost 2 bases, with 7 bases spanning the gap. Per the germline V gene, CDR1 is ENHRY and CDR2 is SYGVKD. There are 13 residues in the CDR3. The CDR3 reads CAISDGVNTEAFF. The CDR3 DNA sequence: TGTGCCATCAGTGATGGGGTAAACACTGAAGCTTTCTTT.

For the CDR3, the DNA is TGTGCAAGTCGCTTAGAACGCCTATCCTCCTACGAGCAGTACTTC. It encodes CASRLERLSSYEQYF. This chain links TRBV12-2 with TRBJ2-7; TRBD2, the D gene given by the table, was not confirmed from the DNA. TRBV12-2 is assigned pseudogene status. This CDR3 is 15 amino acids long.

This clone was observed once. The chain recombines TRBV15 with TRBJ2-1; 11 nucleotides match TRBD2. CDR1 and CDR2 (germline): LNHNV, YYDKDF (reference sequence). With 3 bases clipped from V and 9 bases from J, the junction kept 10 bases outside the gene matches. This CDR3 has 16 amino acids. The CDR3 region has the DNA TGTGCCACCAGCAGGGGACGGGGGACTAGCGGCCCTGAGCAGTTCTTC. Translating gives CATSRGRGTSGPEQFF. Combining the CDR3 with reference TRBV15 and TRBJ2-1 gives the whole variable domain DAMVIQNPRYQVTQFGKPVTLSCSQTLNHNVMYWYQQKSSQAPKLLFHYYDKDFNNEADTPDNFQSRRPNTSFCFLDIRSPGLGDTAMYLCATSRGRGTSGPEQFFGPGTRLTVL.

This clone has at least ten counts. The genes are TRBV2 and TRBJ2-7, with TRBD2 identical over 9 bases. The CDR3 length is 17 residues. After removal of 1 base from V and 2 bases from J, the junction contained 9 bases not matched to a gene. The germline CDR1 and CDR2 sequences are SNHLY and FYNNEI. The CDR3 region is CASSEDPSGRIAYEQYF. DNA for the CDR3: TGTGCCAGCAGTGAAGATCCGAGCGGGAGGATTGCCTACGAGCAGTACTTC.

This clone has only one observation. The CDR3 loop is CASSDTGKRRRTQYF. The CDR3 bases are TGTGCCAGCAGTGATACAGGGAAGAGACGCAGGACCCAGTACTTC. The chain joins TRBV2 to TRBJ2-5; perhaps TRBD1 as D (6 bases). The CDR3 has 15 residues. V was pared by 3 bases and J by 7 bases, with 18 bases between. Germline V gene lookup returns CDR1 SNHLY and CDR2 FYNNEI.

CDR3: CASSEFFGTSGAGELFF. In DNA form, the CDR3 reads TGCGCCAGCAGTGAGTTCTTTGGGACTAGCGGGGCCGGGGAGCTGTTTTTT. The chain recombines TRBV10-2 with TRBJ2-2, with 13 bases aligning to TRBD2. The CDR3 is made up of 17 amino acids. From germline, CDR1 is WSHSY and CDR2 SAAADI. V lost 1 base and J lost 6; bases outside the gene matches: 5.

This chain links TRBV2 with TRBJ2-1; D is perhaps TRBD2 (5 bases). Germline V gene lookup returns CDR1 SNHLY and CDR2 FYNNEI. This CDR3 region has 14 residues. Deletions cut 7 bases from V and 1 base from J, with 11 bases between. For the CDR3, the DNA is TGTGCCAGCACCCCTCGGGAATCCTACAATGAGCAGTTCTTC. Its protein is CASTPRESYNEQFF.

V usage is TRBV30 and J usage is TRBJ2-3; 7 nucleotides agree with TRBD2. Germline trimming cut 3 bases from V and 3 bases from J; bases unmatched to any gene: 6. Looked up from germline, CDR1 is GTSNPN and CDR2 is SVGIG (reference sequence). The CDR3 is made up of 14 amino acids. DNA of the CDR3: TGTGCCTGGAGGGGGGAGGGCCGAACAGATACGCAGTATTTT. This codes for CAWRGEGRTDTQYF.